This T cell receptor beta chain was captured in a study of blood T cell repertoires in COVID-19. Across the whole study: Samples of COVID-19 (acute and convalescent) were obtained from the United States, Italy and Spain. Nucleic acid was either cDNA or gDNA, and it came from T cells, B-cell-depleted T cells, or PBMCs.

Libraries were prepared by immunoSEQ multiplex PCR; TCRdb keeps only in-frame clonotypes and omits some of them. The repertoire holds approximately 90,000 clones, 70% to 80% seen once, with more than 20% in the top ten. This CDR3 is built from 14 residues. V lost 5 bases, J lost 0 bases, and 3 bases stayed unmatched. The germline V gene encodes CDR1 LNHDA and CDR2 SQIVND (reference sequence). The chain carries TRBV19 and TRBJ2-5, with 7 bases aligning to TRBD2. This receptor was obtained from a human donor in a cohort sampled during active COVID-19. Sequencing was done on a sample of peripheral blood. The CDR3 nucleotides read TGTGCCAGTAGTGCCGGGACTAACCAAGAGACCCAGTACTTC. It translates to CASSAGTNQETQYF.